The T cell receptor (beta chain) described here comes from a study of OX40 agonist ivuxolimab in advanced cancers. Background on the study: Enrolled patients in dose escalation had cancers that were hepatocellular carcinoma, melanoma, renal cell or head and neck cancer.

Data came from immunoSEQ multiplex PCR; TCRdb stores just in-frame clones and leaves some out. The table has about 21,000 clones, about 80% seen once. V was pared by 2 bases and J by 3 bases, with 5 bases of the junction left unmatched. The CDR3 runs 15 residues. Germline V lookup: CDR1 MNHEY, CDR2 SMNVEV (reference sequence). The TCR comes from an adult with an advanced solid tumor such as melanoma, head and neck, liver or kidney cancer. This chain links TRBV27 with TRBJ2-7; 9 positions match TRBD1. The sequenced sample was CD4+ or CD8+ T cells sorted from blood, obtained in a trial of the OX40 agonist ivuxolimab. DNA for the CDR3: TGTGCCAGCAGTTTAAGACAGGGGGTTTTCTACGAGCAGTACTTC. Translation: CASSLRQGVFYEQYF.